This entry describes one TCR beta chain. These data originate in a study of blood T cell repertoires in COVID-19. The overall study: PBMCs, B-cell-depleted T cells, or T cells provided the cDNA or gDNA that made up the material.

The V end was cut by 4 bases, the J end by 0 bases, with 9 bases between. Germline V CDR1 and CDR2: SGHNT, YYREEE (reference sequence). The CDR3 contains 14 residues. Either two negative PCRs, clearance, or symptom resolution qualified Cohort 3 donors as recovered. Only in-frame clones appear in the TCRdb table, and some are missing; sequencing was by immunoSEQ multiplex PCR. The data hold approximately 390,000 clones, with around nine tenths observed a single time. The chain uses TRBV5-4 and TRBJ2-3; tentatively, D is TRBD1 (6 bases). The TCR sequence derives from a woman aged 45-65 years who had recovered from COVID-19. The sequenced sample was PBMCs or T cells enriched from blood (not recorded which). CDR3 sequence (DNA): TGTGCCAGCAGCAACGGACAGAGCACAGATACGCAGTATTTT. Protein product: CASSNGQSTDTQYF.